This entry lists 19 T cell receptor beta chains sequenced from one sample in a study of cytomegalovirus exposure and HLA in healthy donors. The PCR ran on 60 Vbeta and 13 Jbeta primers. The protocol was immunoSEQ multiplex PCR, while the TCRdb copy is restricted to in-frame clones and leaves out a portion. The sample has 90,000 to 110,000 clones, 70% to 75% seen once. The specimen was PBMCs. The receptor set was obtained from a man aged 40-49 years in good health and CMV-seronegative.

V usage is TRBV7-8 and J usage is TRBJ2-5; D remains ambiguous. The CDR3 runs 12 residues. In germline, CDR1 is SGHVS, CDR2 FQNEAQ. Trimming cost V 5 bases and J 2 bases, with 6 bases left between them. For the CDR3, the DNA is TGTGCCAGCAGCGTCGGTCAAGAGACCCAGTACTTC. Translating it yields CASSVGQETQYF.

The rearrangement links TRBV5-4 to TRBJ2-7, with 12 nucleotides matching TRBD2. This CDR3 is built from 15 residues. V dropped 4 bases and J dropped 6; count of bases not matched to a gene: 8. In germline, CDR1 is SGHNT, CDR2 YYREEE (reference sequence). This chain's CDR3 is CASSPRLAGAPEQYF. CDR3 DNA: TGTGCCAGCAGCCCAAGACTAGCGGGAGCCCCCGAGCAGTACTTC.

This chain joins TRBV7-6 and TRBJ1-2; weak D call: TRBD1 (5 bases). The CDR3 covers 13 residues. Germline loops: CDR1 SGHVS, CDR2 FNYEAQ. The ends were cut back, 3 bases at V and 6 bases at J, with 11 bases in the middle. CDR3: CASSFQGAHGYTF. DNA for the CDR3: TGTGCCAGCAGCTTTCAGGGCGCGCATGGCTACACCTTC.

V gene TRBV7-6 combines with J gene TRBJ2-7; D not certain. V was cut by 1 base and J by 5 bases, with 6 bases left in between. Germline-derived CDR1 and CDR2 are SGHVS and FNYEAQ. The CDR3 has 12 residues. CDR3: CASSLGSDEQYF. The CDR3 nucleotides are TGTGCCAGCAGCTTAGGTAGTGACGAGCAGTACTTC.

The chain is built from TRBV2 and TRBJ2-1; TRBD1 might be the D (6 bases). Germline V gives CDR1 SNHLY, CDR2 FYNNEI. The CDR3 covers 12 residues. The V end was cut by 6 bases, the J end by 4 bases, with 7 bases between. CDR3 loop: CASRTGYNEQFF. For the CDR3, the DNA is TGTGCCAGCAGGACAGGTTACAATGAGCAGTTCTTC.

The chain carries TRBV28 and TRBJ1-5; 8 nucleotides align to TRBD1. The V segment lost 7 bases and the J segment 8 bases; nucleotides outside the gene matches: 13. There are 15 residues in the CDR3. Looked up from germline, CDR1 is MDHEN and CDR2 is SYDVKM. CDR3 protein: CASNVPQGAREPQHF. As DNA, the CDR3 is TGTGCCAGCAACGTCCCCCAGGGGGCAAGGGAGCCCCAGCATTTT.

The table lists this clone with a count of one. V gene TRBV4-1 combines with J gene TRBJ1-5; D is uncertain. V was trimmed by 4 bases and J by 2 bases, leaving 12 bases between them. Germline V gives CDR1 MGHRA, CDR2 YSYEKL. The CDR3 contains 15 residues. CDR3 nucleotides: TGCGCCAGCAGCCGGGCCCTTTCTGGCAATCAGCCCCAGCATTTT. Amino acids: CASSRALSGNQPQHF.

V usage is TRBV4-1 and J usage is TRBJ2-7, with a weak D call TRBD1 (6 bases). This CDR3 has 17 amino acids. V was pared by 3 bases and J by 0 bases, with 18 bases between. Germline V gene lookup returns CDR1 MGHRA and CDR2 YSYEKL. The CDR3 sequence: CASSQPLGRGSSYEQYF. As DNA, the CDR3 is TGCGCCAGCAGCCAGCCCCTCGGCAGGGGAAGCTCCTACGAGCAGTACTTC.

This clone has a single count. The V gene is TRBV18, the J gene TRBJ2-7, with TRBD2 matching 11 bases. The V gene end was trimmed by 6 bases and the J gene end by 2 bases; junction bases not matched to a gene: 6. The germline V gene encodes CDR1 KGHSH and CDR2 LQKENI. The CDR3 contains 15 residues. In DNA form, the CDR3 reads TGTGCCAGCTCTCCCGGGACTAGCGGAGCCTACGAGCAGTACTTC. Its protein product is CASSPGTSGAYEQYF.

Note on this clone: Other DNA sequences of this sample code for an identical CDR3. V gene TRBV6-5 combines with J gene TRBJ2-1; D perhaps matches TRBD1 (5 bases). There are 11 residues in the CDR3. Between the trimmed V and J ends, which lost 7 bases and 6 bases, there was a span of 7 bases. Looked up from germline, CDR1 is MNHEY and CDR2 is SVGAGI. The CDR3 loop reads CASIRGNEQFF. The CDR3 coding sequence is TGTGCCAGCATTAGGGGCAATGAGCAGTTCTTC.

This chain links TRBV6-1 with TRBJ1-1; the D is unclear. V gave up 3 bases and J gave up 9 bases, with 17 bases separating them. The CDR3 is 14 residues long. Germline V CDR1 and CDR2: MNHNS, SASEGT. The CDR3 DNA follows: TGTGCCAGCAGTGAGGGCCAGTTTTCCTACAAAGCTTTCTTT. Its translation: CASSEGQFSYKAFF.

This sequence joins TRBV18 and TRBJ1-6, with D possibly being TRBD1 (6 bases). The CDR3 runs to 16 residues. V was pared by 3 bases and J by 4 bases, with 13 bases between. The germline V gene has CDR1 KGHSH and CDR2 LQKENI. The CDR3 sequence is CASSPSGVGYNSPLHF. The CDR3 nucleotides read TGTGCCAGCTCACCTTCAGGGGTTGGGTATAATTCACCCCTCCACTTT. Filled out from reference TRBV18 and TRBJ1-6, the complete variable domain reads NAGVMQNPRHLVRRRGQEARLRCSPMKGHSHVYWYRQLPEEGLKFMVYLQKENIIDESGMPKERFSAEFPKEGPSILRIQQVVRGDSAAYFCASSPSGVGYNSPLHFGNGTRLTVT.

The chain is built from TRBV5-1 and TRBJ2-5, with 7 bases that match TRBD1. The CDR3 has 15 residues. With V trimmed by 1 base and J by 1 base, 4 bases remained unmatched. The germline V gene has CDR1 SGHRS and CDR2 YFSETQ. In DNA, the CDR3 is TGCGCCAGCAGCTTGCTAAGGGGGCCCCAAGAGACCCAGTACTTC. Amino acids: CASSLLRGPQETQYF.

The genes are TRBV19 and TRBJ2-1, with 7 bases lining up with TRBD2. Trimming removed 6 bases from V and 0 bases from J; junction bases left unmatched: 5. The V gene's germline CDR1 is LNHDA and CDR2 SQIVND (reference sequence). The CDR3 length is 15 residues. Here the CDR3 DNA reads TGTGCCAGTAGGACTAGCCGGAGCTCCTACAATGAGCAGTTCTTC. This encodes CASRTSRSSYNEQFF.

This sequence joins TRBV5-4 and TRBJ2-3, with 7 bases identical to TRBD2. Looked up from germline, CDR1 is SGHNT and CDR2 is YYREEE (reference sequence). The V segment lost 5 bases and the J segment 5 bases; nucleotides outside the gene matches: 8. This CDR3 is built from 14 residues. CDR3 in amino acids: CASSGSGPVDTQYF. The CDR3 DNA reads TGTGCCAGCAGTGGTAGCGGGCCGGTAGATACGCAGTATTTT.

The gene calls are TRBV2 and TRBJ1-2; 7 bases align to TRBD1. The length of the CDR3 is 15 residues. The ends lost 3 bases at V and 4 bases at J; junction bases unmatched: 8. CDR1 is SNHLY and CDR2 is FYNNEI in the germline V gene. The CDR3 is CASSDRSGGVYGYTF. In nucleotides, the CDR3 is TGTGCCAGCAGTGATAGGTCAGGGGGAGTCTATGGCTACACCTTC.

This sequence joins TRBV7-2 and TRBJ2-7; a weak D match, TRBD2 (5 bases). Trimming took 7 bases from V and 1 from J, leaving 14 bases between them. CDR1 is SGHTA and CDR2 is FQGNSA in the germline V gene. CDR3 length: 14 amino acids. The CDR3 region has the DNA TGTGCCAGCACCACCTACGGACTTTCCTACGAGCAGTACTTC. Protein sequence: CASTTYGLSYEQYF.

The chain employs TRBV5-1 and TRBJ2-5; 10 bases align to TRBD2. The V gene end was trimmed by 4 bases and the J gene end by 5 bases; junction bases not matched to a gene: 8. This CDR3 region has 15 residues. CDR1 SGHRS and CDR2 YFSETQ come from the germline V gene. Here the CDR3 reads CASSDGLAARETQYF. The CDR3 bases are TGCGCCAGCAGCGACGGACTAGCGGCCCGGGAGACCCAGTACTTC.

The chain has TRBV7-9 and TRBJ2-7; maybe TRBD2 (5 bases). Trimming removed 2 bases from V and 6 bases from J, with 11 bases in between. CDR3 length: 13 amino acids. Germline V gene sequence: CDR1 SEHNR, CDR2 FQNEAQ (reference sequence). The CDR3 sequence is CASSLPSNGEQYF. As DNA, the CDR3 is TGTGCCAGCAGCTTACCTAGCAACGGCGAGCAGTACTTC.